Given below is one TCR beta chain in context. Investigators prepared the TCR beta libraries by applying iRepertoire HTBI primers and Arm-PCR of CDR3 regions. Via MiXCR, TCRdb re-called the multiplex PCR reads, giving one row per CDR3 protein. The sample yields approximately 310,000 distinct CDR3 sequences, about 18% seen once. Trimming cost V 2 bases and J 10 bases, with 19 bases left between them. Germline V gene lookup returns CDR1 SGHDT and CDR2 YYEEEE. The length of the CDR3 is 15 residues. Time point described: newly diagnosed GD, antithyroid drugs for less than 3 months. Following extraction of RNA from PBMCs, that RNA was used to make the TCR library. This specimen comes from a study of regulatory T cells in long-lasting Graves disease.

The sequence came from a female donor with Graves disease. The chain employs TRBV5-6 and TRBJ2-1; D gene ambiguous. Source: peripheral blood mononuclear cells (PBMCs), taken at new diagnosis, from a patient treated with antithyroid drugs. The CDR3 loop is CASSFLARPNPEQFF. The CDR3 DNA follows: TGTGCCAGCAGCTTCTTGGCAAGGCCGAATCCGGAGCAGTTCTTC.